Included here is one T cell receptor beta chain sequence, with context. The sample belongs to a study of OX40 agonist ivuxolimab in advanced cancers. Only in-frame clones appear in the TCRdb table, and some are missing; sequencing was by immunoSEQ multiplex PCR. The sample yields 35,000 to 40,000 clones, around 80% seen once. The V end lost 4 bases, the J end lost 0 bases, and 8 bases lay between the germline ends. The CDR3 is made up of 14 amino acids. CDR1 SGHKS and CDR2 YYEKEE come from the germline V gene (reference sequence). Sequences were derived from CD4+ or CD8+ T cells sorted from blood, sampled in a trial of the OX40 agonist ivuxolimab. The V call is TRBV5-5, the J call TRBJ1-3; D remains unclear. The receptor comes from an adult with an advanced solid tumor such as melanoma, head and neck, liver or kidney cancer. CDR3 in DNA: TGTGCCAGCAGCCTAGACACCTCTGGAAACACCATATATTTT. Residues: CASSLDTSGNTIYF. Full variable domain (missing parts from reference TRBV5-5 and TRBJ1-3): DAGVTQSPTHLIKTRGQQVTLRCSPISGHKSVSWYQQVLGQGPQFIFQYYEKEERGRGNFPDRFSARQFPNYSSELNVNALLLGDSALYLCASSLDTSGNTIYFGEGSWLTVV.